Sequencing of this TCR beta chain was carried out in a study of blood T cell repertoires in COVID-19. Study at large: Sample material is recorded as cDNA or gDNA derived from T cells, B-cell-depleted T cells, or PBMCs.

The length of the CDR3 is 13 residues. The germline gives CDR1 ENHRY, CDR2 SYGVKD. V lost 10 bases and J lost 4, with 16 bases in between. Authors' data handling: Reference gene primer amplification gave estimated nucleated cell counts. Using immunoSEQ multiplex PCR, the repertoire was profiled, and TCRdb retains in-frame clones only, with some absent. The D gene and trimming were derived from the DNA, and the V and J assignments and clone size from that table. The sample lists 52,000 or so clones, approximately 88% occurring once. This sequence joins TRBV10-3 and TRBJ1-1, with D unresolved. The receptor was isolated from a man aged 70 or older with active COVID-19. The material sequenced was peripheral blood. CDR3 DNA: TGTGCCACCATTCGAGTTAGCGGCACTGAAGCTTTCTTT. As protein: CATIRVSGTEAFF.